This TCR beta chain was retrieved from a study of shared clonotypes between healthy human individuals. The CDR3 sequence is 15 residues long. Trimming removed 2 bases at V and 14 bases at J, with 22 bases between. The germline gives CDR1 GTSNPN, CDR2 SVGIG (reference sequence). Profiling relied on immunoSEQ multiplex PCR, and the TCRdb table lists in-frame clones only, not all of them. The data show about 1 million clones, around 75% seen once. Sequenced: memory CD4+ T cells sorted from blood. Subset specified: CD45RA-negative fraction. V gene TRBV30 combines with J gene TRBJ1-6, with no clear D. The clonotype was recovered from a man between 18 and 35 years old in good health. The CDR3 region has the DNA TGTGCCTGGAGTTTTGGAGACGCCTCCGCGTCGGCCCTCCACTTT. It is translated as CAWSFGDASASALHF.